This T cell receptor (beta chain) was sequenced during a study of identical twins. A universal primer site was incorporated via template switching, and the cDNA contained unique molecular identifiers. MiXCR, run by TCRdb on the 5' RACE reads, gives a single entry per CDR3 protein. Among a few hundred thousand distinct CDR3 sequences listed, approximately 10% were seen once. The V end lost 1 base, the J end lost 3 bases, and 11 bases lay between the germline ends. This CDR3 contains 15 residues. The germline V gene has CDR1 MNHEY and CDR2 SMNVEV (reference sequence). The sample also formed part of further work on yellow fever vaccine responses in identical twins.

J is TRBJ2-3 and V is TRBV27; D gene uncertain. Sequencing was performed on PBMCs. This TCR derives from a woman under 30 in good health. This CDR3 is CASSLYPTLTDTQYF. The CDR3 coding sequence is TGTGCCAGCAGTTTATACCCCACCCTAACAGATACGCAGTATTTT.